This TCR beta chain comes out of a study of T-cell memory formation after mild COVID-19. The V segment lost 2 bases and the J segment 3 bases; nucleotides outside the gene matches: 7. In germline, CDR1 is SGHTA, CDR2 FQGNSA. The CDR3 contains 16 residues. MiXCR, run by TCRdb on the 5' RACE reads, gives a single entry per CDR3 protein. The data hold roughly 340,000 distinct CDR3 sequences, with approximately 22% observed a single time. The chain recombines TRBV7-2 with TRBJ2-5; 9 bases match TRBD2. The TCR comes from a man younger than 35 who had mild COVID-19 (a few samples of this study predate the infection). Cell type and time point are not known. The sample taken for sequencing was PBMCs or a T cell subset sorted from them (not recorded which). Here the CDR3 reads CASSLRAGGPKETQYF. The CDR3 DNA follows: TGTGCCAGCAGCTTAAGGGCGGGGGGGCCGAAAGAGACCCAGTACTTC.